This T cell receptor beta chain emerged from a study of blood T cell repertoires in COVID-19. Study summary: Material from acute and convalescent COVID-19 was sourced from the United States, Italy and Spain. Sources were T cells, B-cell-depleted T cells, or PBMCs; the material itself was cDNA or gDNA.

Clones were read by immunoSEQ multiplex PCR, and TCRdb kept only the in-frame ones, dropping some. This table holds over 200,000 clones, around 90% found once. The germline V and J ends were trimmed by 7 bases and 2 bases, with 14 bases remaining between them. This CDR3 contains 14 residues. Germline V CDR1 and CDR2: LNHDA, SQIVND (reference sequence). The genes are TRBV19 and TRBJ1-2; D gene ambiguous. This clonotype was sampled from a man in his 60s who had recovered from COVID-19. The sequenced sample was peripheral blood. The CDR3 DNA reads as TGTGCCAGTACCCTTAACGGCGGGAACTATGGCTACACCTTC. Residues: CASTLNGGNYGYTF.